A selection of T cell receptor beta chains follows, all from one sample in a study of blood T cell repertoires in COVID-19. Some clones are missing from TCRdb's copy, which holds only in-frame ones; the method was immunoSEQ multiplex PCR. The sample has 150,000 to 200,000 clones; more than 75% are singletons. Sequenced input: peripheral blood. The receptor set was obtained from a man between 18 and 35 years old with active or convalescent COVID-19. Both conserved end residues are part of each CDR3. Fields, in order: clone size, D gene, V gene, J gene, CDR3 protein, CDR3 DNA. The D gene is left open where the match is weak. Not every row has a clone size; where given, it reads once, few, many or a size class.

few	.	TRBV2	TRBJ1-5	CASSLQQGNSNQPQHF	TGTGCCAGCAGTCTACAACAGGGAAATAGCAATCAGCCCCAGCATTTT
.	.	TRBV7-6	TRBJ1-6	CASSSDNSYNSPLHF	TGTGCCAGCAGCTCAGACAACTCCTATAATTCACCCCTCCACTTT
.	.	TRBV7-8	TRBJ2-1	CASSLFDDSSVNNEQFF	TGTGCCAGCAGCTTATTTGATGACAGCTCGGTGAACAATGAGCAGTTCTTC
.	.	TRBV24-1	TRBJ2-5	CATSLPGGGETQYF	TGTGCCACCAGTCTTCCTGGTGGCGGGGAGACCCAGTACTTC
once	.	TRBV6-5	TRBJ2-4	CASSYSIGNIQYF	TGTGCCAGCAGTTACTCGATCGGAAACATTCAGTACTTC
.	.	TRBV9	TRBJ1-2	CASSADRRTF	TGTGCCAGCAGCGCCGACAGGCGGACCTTC
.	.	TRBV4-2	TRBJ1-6	CASSQDQGSYNSPLHF	TGTGCCAGCAGCCAAGATCAGGGTTCCTATAATTCACCCCTCCACTTT
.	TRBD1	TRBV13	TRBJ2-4	CASSPTTGFNIQYF	TGTGCCAGCAGCCCAACGACAGGGTTCAACATTCAGTACTTC
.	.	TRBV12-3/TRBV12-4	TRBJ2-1	CASSPNGNEQFF	TGTGCCAGCAGCCCCAACGGCAATGAGCAGTTCTTC
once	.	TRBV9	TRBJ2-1	CASSEGTGSYNEQFF	TGTGCCAGCAGCGAGGGGACTGGCTCCTACAATGAGCAGTTCTTC
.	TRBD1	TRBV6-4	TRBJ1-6	CASSGQGHSPLHF	TGTGCCAGCAGTGGACAGGGCCATTCACCCCTCCACTTT
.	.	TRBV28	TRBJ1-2	CASSWRGSGGYTF	TGTGCCAGCAGTTGGCGGGGATCTGGTGGCTACACCTTC
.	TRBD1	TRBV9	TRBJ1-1	CASSPTSTGGWGEAFF	TGTGCCAGCAGCCCGACGTCGACAGGGGGCTGGGGTGAAGCTTTCTTT
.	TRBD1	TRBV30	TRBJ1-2	CAWSAGTGAGHGYTF	TGTGCCTGGAGCGCAGGGACAGGGGCGGGTCATGGCTACACCTTC
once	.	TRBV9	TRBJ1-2	CASSVGAGLLNYGYTF	TGTGCCAGCAGCGTAGGGGCGGGTTTACTTAACTATGGCTACACCTTC
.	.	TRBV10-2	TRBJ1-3	CASRQGPRNTIYF	TGCGCCAGCAGACAGGGACCTAGAAACACCATATATTTT
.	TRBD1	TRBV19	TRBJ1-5	CASSIGQGLQPQHF	TGTGCCAGTAGTATTGGACAGGGCCTACAGCCCCAGCATTTT
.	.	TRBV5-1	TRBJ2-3	CASRTDSMTDTQYF	TGCGCCAGCAGGACTGACTCCATGACAGATACGCAGTATTTT
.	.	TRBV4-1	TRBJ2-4	CASSHKKGESAGRLAKNIQYF	TGCGCCAGCAGCCACAAAAAGGGAGAGTCGGCGGGCCGGCTAGCCAAAAACATTCAGTACTTC
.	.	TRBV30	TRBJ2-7	CAWSVWAGGEQYF	TGTGCCTGGAGTGTATGGGCCGGGGGCGAGCAGTACTTC
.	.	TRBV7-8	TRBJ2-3	CASSLVGGLSTDTQYF	TGTGCCAGCAGCTTAGTGGGCGGGCTTAGCACAGATACGCAGTATTTT
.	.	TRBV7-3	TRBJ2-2	CASSSRRGAQDTGELFF	TGTGCCAGCAGCTCGCGTCGGGGGGCGCAAGACACCGGGGAGCTGTTTTTT
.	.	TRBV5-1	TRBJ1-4	CASSLQGLREKLFF	TGCGCCAGCAGCTTACAGGGTTTGCGTGAAAAACTGTTTTTT
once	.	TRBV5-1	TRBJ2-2	CASSSTLGSGTGELFF	TGCGCCAGCAGCTCAACACTAGGATCTGGCACCGGGGAGCTGTTTTTT
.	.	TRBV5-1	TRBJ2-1	CASSLDWYNEQFF	TGCGCCAGCAGCTTGGACTGGTACAATGAGCAGTTCTTC
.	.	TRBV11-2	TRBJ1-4	CASSFGLSEKLFF	TGTGCCAGCAGCTTTGGCCTTTCGGAAAAACTGTTTTTT
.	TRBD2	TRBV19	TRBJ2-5	CASSAGLHQETQYF	TGTGCCAGTAGTGCGGGACTACACCAAGAGACCCAGTACTTC
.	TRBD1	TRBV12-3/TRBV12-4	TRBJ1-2	CASGLTGLGYTF	TGTGCCAGCGGATTGACAGGGCTGGGCTACACCTTC
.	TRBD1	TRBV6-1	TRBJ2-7	CASSEGGTGLYEQYF	TGTGCCAGCAGTGAGGGGGGGACAGGGCTCTACGAGCAGTACTTC
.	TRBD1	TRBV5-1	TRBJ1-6	CASSLTGEDSPLHF	TGCGCCAGCAGTTTGACAGGGGAGGATTCACCCCTCCACTTT
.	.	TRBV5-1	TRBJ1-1	CASSEQGRGEAFF	TGCGCCAGCAGCGAACAGGGTAGAGGGGAGGCTTTCTTT
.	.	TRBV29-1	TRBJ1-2	CSVEVQYGYTF	TGCAGCGTTGAAGTTCAGTATGGCTACACCTTC
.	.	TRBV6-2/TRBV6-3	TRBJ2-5	CASSYFEREETQYF	TGTGCCAGCAGTTACTTCGAGAGAGAAGAGACCCAGTACTTC